The 17 T cell receptor beta chains in this list originate from one sample, sequenced in a study of blood T cell repertoires in COVID-19. The protocol was immunoSEQ multiplex PCR, while the TCRdb copy is restricted to in-frame clones and leaves out a portion. The sample shows 25,000 to 35,000 clones, 81% of them seen only once. The sample consisted of peripheral blood. All receptors derive from a woman aged 60-75 years with acute or convalescent COVID-19.

The V call is TRBV25-1, the J call TRBJ2-7, with D perhaps TRBD1 (5 bases). V gave up 4 bases and J gave up 0 bases, with 16 bases separating them. CDR3 length equals 16 residues. Germline CDR1 and CDR2: MGHDK and SYGVNS. The CDR3 DNA follows: TGTGCCAGCAGTGGTCTCCCAGGGAAGAGCTCCTACGAGCAGTACTTC. This translates into CASSGLPGKSSYEQYF.

The sample holds one count of this clone. CDR3 in DNA: TGTGCCACCAGCAGAGCAGGGACTAGCGGGGCCCGGGGCGGGGAGCTGTTTTTT. Residues: CATSRAGTSGARGGELFF. The chain is built from TRBV15 and TRBJ2-2; 13 bases map to TRBD2. This CDR3 is 18 amino acids long. J lost 7 bases, V lost 1 base, and 9 bases had no gene match. In germline, CDR1 is LNHNV, CDR2 YYDKDF (reference sequence).

This clone has only one observation. The chain has TRBV7-9 and TRBJ1-4; TRBD1 matches at 7 bases. The germline CDR1 and CDR2 sequences are SEHNR and FQNEAQ (reference sequence). V shed 7 bases, J shed 4 bases, and the junction held 3 bases outside the gene matches. There are 13 residues in the CDR3. This CDR3 reads CASTRGLNEKLFF. The CDR3, as DNA: TGTGCCAGCACGAGGGGGCTTAATGAAAAACTGTTTTTT.

This chain joins TRBV7-8 and TRBJ2-3; 8 nucleotides align to TRBD1. The CDR3 totals 17 residues. The germline CDR1 and CDR2 sequences are SGHVS and FQNEAQ. Trimming took 5 bases from V and 3 from J; bases not matched to a gene: 13. CDR3 sequence: CASSPRGRDRRTDTQYF. In DNA form, the CDR3 reads TGTGCCAGCAGCCCGAGAGGCCGGGACAGGCGAACAGATACGCAGTATTTT.

The chain joins TRBV11-2 to TRBJ1-6; no definite D call. Germline-derived CDR1 and CDR2 are SGHAT and FQNNGV. V was trimmed by 0 bases and J by 10 bases, leaving 7 bases between them. The CDR3 totals 13 residues. CDR3 loop: CASSLDPSSPLHF. In DNA, the CDR3 is TGTGCCAGCAGCTTAGACCCGTCCTCACCCCTCCACTTT.

The chain links TRBV5-6 to TRBJ1-1, with TRBD1 matching over 8 bases. Germline V gives CDR1 SGHDT, CDR2 YYEEEE. The CDR3 has 13 residues. With V trimmed by 0 bases and J by 8 bases, 3 bases remained unmatched. The CDR3 nucleotides are TGTGCCAGCAGCTTGGAGGACAGGGAGGAAGCTTTCTTT. Its protein is CASSLEDREEAFF.

V is TRBV7-9 and J is TRBJ1-5; D unresolved. Deletions cut 5 bases from V and 1 base from J, with 9 bases between. Germline assignment: CDR1 SEHNR and CDR2 FQNEAQ (reference sequence). The CDR3 contains 14 residues. The CDR3 coding sequence is TGTGCCAGCAGCCCCCTGGAGAGCAATCAGCCCCAGCATTTT. Translation gives CASSPLESNQPQHF.

This clone was detected once. The rearrangement links TRBV7-9 to TRBJ2-1; 9 bases are a match to TRBD2. With V trimmed by 4 bases and J by 9 bases, 10 bases remained unmatched. Germline CDR1 is SEHNR and CDR2 is FQNEAQ (reference sequence). There are 15 residues in the CDR3. The CDR3 nucleotides read TGTGCCAGCAGCTCTTGGGAGCGGGGGGCTCGTGAGCAGTTCTTC. It encodes CASSSWERGAREQFF. The complete variable domain, with remaining parts taken from reference TRBV7-9 and TRBJ2-1, reads DTGVSQNPRHKITKRGQNVTFRCDPISEHNRLYWYRQTLGQGPEFLTYFQNEAQLEKSRLLSDRFSAERPKGSFSTLEIQRTEQGDSAMYLCASSSWERGAREQFFGPGTRLTVL.

CDR3 loop: CASSQPQGRGGARETQYF. DNA for the CDR3: TGCGCCAGCAGCCAGCCCCAGGGTCGCGGGGGGGCCCGGGAGACCCAGTACTTC. The V gene is TRBV4-1, the J gene TRBJ2-5; 9 nucleotides match TRBD2. The CDR3 sequence is 18 residues long. J was trimmed by 5 bases and V by 3 bases; bases with no gene match: 16. Germline CDR1 and CDR2: MGHRA and YSYEKL.

The CDR3 protein is CASRPGQVYRELFF. DNA for the CDR3: TGTGCCAGCAGACCCGGACAGGTGTACCGGGAGCTGTTTTTT. V gene TRBV28 combines with J gene TRBJ2-2; the match to TRBD1 covers 7 bases. Germline V gives CDR1 MDHEN, CDR2 SYDVKM. The CDR3 sequence is 14 residues long. With 6 bases clipped from V and 9 bases from J, the junction kept 10 bases outside the gene matches.

V usage is TRBV5-1 and J usage is TRBJ1-4, with 7 bases matching TRBD1. CDR1 is SGHRS, CDR2 YFSETQ, per germline. The CDR3 consists of 13 residues. J was trimmed by 10 bases and V by 4 bases; bases with no gene match: 7. CDR3 DNA sequence: TGCGCCAGCAGCGTGGAGACAGGGCTAAAACTGTTTTTT. Translation gives CASSVETGLKLFF.

The gene calls are TRBV6-1 and TRBJ1-5; TRBD1 might be the D (5 bases). Trimming left V 2 bases short and J 2 bases short, with 10 bases between. From germline, CDR1 is MNHNS and CDR2 SASEGT. CDR3 length: 15 amino acids. The CDR3 reads CASSEWGGGNQPQHF. CDR3 sequence (DNA): TGTGCCAGCAGTGAATGGGGAGGGGGCAATCAGCCCCAGCATTTT.

This rearrangement joins TRBV19 to TRBJ1-2; unclear D gene. Deletions cut 5 bases from V and 5 bases from J, with 18 bases between. The V gene's germline CDR1 is LNHDA and CDR2 SQIVND (reference sequence). This CDR3 has 15 amino acids. CDR3 nucleotides: TGTGCCAGTAGTCCGCGAGGGAGGGATGGATATGGCTACACCTTC. Translation gives CASSPRGRDGYGYTF.

This chain links TRBV5-1 with TRBJ2-5, with TRBD1 identical over 7 bases. Germline V gene sequence: CDR1 SGHRS, CDR2 YFSETQ. This CDR3 comprises 15 residues. The ends lost 2 bases at V and 3 bases at J; junction bases unmatched: 7. The CDR3 protein is CASSFSGTEKETQYF. CDR3 DNA: TGCGCCAGCAGCTTCTCCGGGACAGAGAAAGAGACCCAGTACTTC.

V usage is TRBV6-1 and J usage is TRBJ2-7; 8 nucleotides line up with TRBD2. V shed 3 bases, J shed 6 bases, and the junction held 7 bases outside the gene matches. There are 14 residues in the CDR3. Germline V gene lookup returns CDR1 MNHNS and CDR2 SASEGT. CDR3 residues: CASSDASGGFEQYF. CDR3 DNA sequence: TGTGCCAGCAGTGACGCGAGCGGGGGTTTCGAGCAGTACTTC.

This clone turned up a few times. The chain combines TRBV6-5 with TRBJ2-3, with no clear D. The V end lost 10 bases, the J end lost 4 bases, and 15 bases lay between the germline ends. CDR1 and CDR2 from the germline V gene are MNHEY and SVGAGI. This CDR3 has 13 amino acids. The CDR3 reads CATRISGPDTQYF. The CDR3 nucleotides are TGTGCCACCCGGATTTCAGGTCCAGATACGCAGTATTTT.

This clone was picked up a small number of times. The chain carries TRBV7-8 and TRBJ1-1; 8 bases are a match to TRBD1. V trimming: 5 bases; J trimming: 3 bases; junction bases outside the gene matches: 2. This CDR3 region has 13 residues. CDR1 and CDR2 (germline): SGHVS, FQNEAQ. The CDR3, as DNA: TGTGCCAGCAGCGCGACAGGGGACACTGAAGCTTTCTTT. Its translation: CASSATGDTEAFF.